The 8 T cell receptor beta chains presented below share a single source sample, sequenced in a study of T cells in Graves' hyperthyroidism and ophthalmopathy. Amplified TCR beta CDR3 regions derived from RNA transcripts. RT-PCR in the first round (using the HTBI primer set) targeted the TCR CDR3. A single record per CDR3 protein comes from TCRdb applying MiXCR to the multiplex PCR reads. The table records about 520,000 distinct CDR3 sequences, around 20% of them present only once. Sequenced input: blood. These receptors all come from a man between 18 and 29 years old with Graves' hyperthyroidism.

The sample holds a few counts of this clonotype. The junction and the germline gene differ at one end; a read error may be behind it. The chain employs TRBV4-1 and TRBJ2-7; D gene ambiguous. The CDR3 extends over 13 amino acids. The germline gives CDR1 MGHRA, CDR2 YSYEKL. The CDR3 nucleotides are TGCGCCAGCAGCCAAGACAGGTTCTACGGGCAGTACTTC. Its protein is CASSQDRFYGQYF.

V gene TRBV12-3 or TRBV12-4 combines with J gene TRBJ1-2; TRBD1 aligns across 9 bases. Germline trimming cut 6 bases from V and 4 bases from J; bases unmatched to any gene: 12. The CDR3 length is 16 residues. CDR3 bases: TGTGCCAGCAGGTCGTTACTACAGGGGGCAAGCTATGGCTACACCTTC. Translating it yields CASRSLLQGASYGYTF.

This clonotype was seen a handful of times. The V call is TRBV4-1, the J call TRBJ1-2; no reliable D call. The germline CDR1 and CDR2 sequences are MGHRA and YSYEKL. Trimming shortened V by 0 bases and J by 7 bases, and 15 bases separated the two germline ends. The CDR3 runs to 15 residues. CDR3 amino acids: CASSQDLRAGGGYTF. The CDR3 DNA sequence: TGCGCCAGCAGCCAAGATTTGAGGGCAGGTGGTGGCTACACCTTC.

This clonotype was counted ten times or more. This chain uses TRBV6-2 or TRBV6-3 with TRBJ2-7; the D is unclear. Trimming took off 6 bases at V and 3 bases at J, with 12 bases between the two ends. This CDR3 contains 13 residues. Germline CDR1 is MNHEY and CDR2 is SVGEGT. CDR3 sequence: CASSPEVVYEQYF. In DNA form, the CDR3 reads TGTGCCAGCAGCCCCGAGGTGGTCTACGAGCAGTACTTC.

This chain joins TRBV10-3 and TRBJ2-5; 10 nucleotides line up with TRBD1. In germline, CDR1 is ENHRY, CDR2 SYGVKD. The junction had 10 bases not matched to a gene; V was cut back by 10 bases and J by 5 bases. CDR3 length: 14 amino acids. The CDR3 sequence is CATSDRGEMETQYF. In nucleotides, the CDR3 is TGTGCCACCTCGGACAGGGGGGAAATGGAGACCCAGTACTTC.

The V call is TRBV6-1, the J call TRBJ1-1, with D tentatively TRBD1 (5 bases). The V end lost 7 bases, the J end lost 4 bases, and 22 bases lay between the germline ends. Germline V CDR1 and CDR2: MNHNS, SASEGT. The CDR3 contains 16 residues. The CDR3 sequence is CASNGGRRAKGTEAFF. The CDR3 DNA follows: TGTGCCAGCAACGGGGGGAGGAGGGCCAAGGGCACTGAAGCTTTCTTT.

This clonotype was found many times. This chain connects TRBV28 to TRBJ1-1; possible D gene TRBD1, 6 bases. Trimming pared 2 bases from V and 2 bases from J, leaving 15 bases between. The length of the CDR3 is 16 residues. Germline CDR1 MDHEN, CDR2 SYDVKM. This CDR3 reads CASSLRAGAQNTEAFF. The CDR3 region has the DNA TGTGCCAGCAGTTTAAGGGCAGGGGCCCAAAACACTGAAGCTTTCTTT.

This clonotype came up a few times. The gene calls are TRBV12-3 or TRBV12-4 and TRBJ2-2; 15 bases line up with TRBD2. Unmatched junction bases numbered 4, after V lost 7 bases and J lost 1 base. The CDR3 extends over 17 amino acids. For the CDR3, the DNA is TGTGCCAGCACTAAGGGACTAGCGGGGGGGAACACCGGGGAGCTGTTTTTT. Its protein is CASTKGLAGGNTGELFF.